This TCR beta chain was identified in a study of a mutant IDH1 vaccine in newly diagnosed glioma. Background on the study: Eight vaccinations went to patients in weeks 1, 3, 5, 7, 11, 15, 19, 23. Study conclusions and caveats: Of the patients, 80% to 95% had vaccine-induced immune responses.

Regarding this clone: No antigen is known for it.

Sequencing used immunoSEQ multiplex PCR; TCRdb keeps in-frame clones, though not all of them. The sample carries 75,000 to 80,000 clones, approximately 85% recorded once. Trimming removed 6 bases at V and 4 bases at J, with 6 bases between. The germline CDR1 and CDR2 sequences are MNHEY and SVGAGI. The CDR3 has 12 amino acids. Time point specified: week 23, last vaccination. Vaccine doses each comprised 300 ug of mutant IDH1 20-mer peptide, with topical imiquimod. The sample was PBMCs, taken from a glioma patient whose treatment included an IDH1 peptide vaccine. The chain links TRBV6-5 to TRBJ2-2; D not certain. The source of this sequence is a woman between 45 and 60 years old with glioma. CDR3 sequence (DNA): TGTGCCAGCAGCTCTATCACCGGGGAGCTGTTTTTT. This translates into CASSSITGELFF.